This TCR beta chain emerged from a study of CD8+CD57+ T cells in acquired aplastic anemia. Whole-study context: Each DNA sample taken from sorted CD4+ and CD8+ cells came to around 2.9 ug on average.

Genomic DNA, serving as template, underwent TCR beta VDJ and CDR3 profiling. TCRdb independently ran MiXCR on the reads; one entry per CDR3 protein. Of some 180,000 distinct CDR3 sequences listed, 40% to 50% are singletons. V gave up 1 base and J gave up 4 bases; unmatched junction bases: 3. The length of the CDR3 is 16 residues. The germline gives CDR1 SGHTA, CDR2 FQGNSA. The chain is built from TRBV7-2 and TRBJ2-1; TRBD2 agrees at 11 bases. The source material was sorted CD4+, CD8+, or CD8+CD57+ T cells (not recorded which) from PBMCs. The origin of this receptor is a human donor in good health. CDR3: CASSLGASGGYNEQFF. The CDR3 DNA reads TGTGCCAGCAGCTTAGGGGCTAGCGGGGGGTACAATGAGCAGTTCTTC.